This TCR beta chain was sequenced for a study of OX40 agonist ivuxolimab in advanced cancers. Some background on the complete study: Ivuxolimab, which targeted the costimulatory receptor OX40 (CD134), was an agonistic, fully human IgG2 monoclonal antibody. Intravenous ivuxolimab was administered to patients every 2 weeks at six dose levels: 0.01, 0.1, 0.3, 1.5, 3 and 10 mg/kg. Of the roughly 52 dose-escalation patients, hepatocellular carcinoma was present in around 19, melanoma in approximately 15, renal cell carcinoma in 9 and head and neck cancer in 9. In the dose-escalation cohort, around four fifths of patients were male, and the mean age was around 60 years, with a range of about 23 to 90. Patients were allowed to have had prior anti-PD-1, anti-PD-L1 or anti-CTLA-4 therapy, and 40% to 45% of the dose-escalation patients had previously received checkpoint inhibitors. Three dose-escalation patients achieved partial responses, one with hepatocellular carcinoma and two with cutaneous melanoma. The purpose of peripheral TCRbeta sequencing was to test whether ivuxolimab changed TCR sequence diversity and led to clonal T-cell expansion. The paper covers the monotherapy dose-escalation part of the phase I ivuxolimab trial, which included N of about 51 patients.

What the study reported, not specific to this receptor: Low levels of normalized T-cell clonal expansion were also shown by some nonresponding patients. At doses from 0.1 to 3.0 mg/kg, clonal expansion was seen in both CD4+ and CD8+ blood T cells between baseline and week 6. Partial responders in the 0.1-3.0 mg/kg groups had among the lowest normalized peripheral clonal expansion, especially among CD8+ T cells. On average, CD8+ T cells showed more expanded clones than CD4+ T cells after ivuxolimab. The antigen specificity of the peripheral T cells that underwent clonal expansion was not determined.

Notes on this clone: The antigen this receptor binds is unknown. No clone much larger than this one lies a single base away; base qualities are absent.

The trial excluded patients who had a history of autoimmune disease or who were on systemic immunosuppression. Peripheral blood for TCR sequencing was drawn from every dose cohort at baseline, at cycle 4 day 1 and at cycle 7 day 1. The samples were drawn from a first-in-human, open-label, multicenter phase I dose-escalation trial of ivuxolimab. Adults with locally advanced or metastatic melanoma, renal cell carcinoma, hepatocellular carcinoma or head and neck squamous cell carcinoma were enrolled in the trial. Before TCR sequencing, CD4+ T cells and CD8+ T cells from peripheral blood were sorted into separate populations. For sequencing of the TCRbeta CDR3 region, genomic DNA was extracted from the sorted cells. The immunoSEQ Assay was used for sequencing of TCRbeta CDR3 regions. TCRdb provides this immuneACCESS table in a form limited to in-frame rearrangements. Some clones are lacking; in checked studies, under half of them reflect an unresolved V gene, and why the rest are absent is not known. Across this sample there are more than 15,000 clones, with roughly 86% seen only once. Under 2.5% of the sample is held by the ten biggest clonotypes.

The clonotype comes from an adult with an advanced solid tumor such as melanoma, head and neck, liver or kidney cancer. The starting material was CD4+ or CD8+ T cells sorted from blood, obtained in a trial of the OX40 agonist ivuxolimab.

The CDR3 has the sequence CASSIPAAGANVLTF. The sequenced DNA is TGTGCCAGTAGTATCCCCGCGGCCGGGGCCAACGTCCTGACTTTC. This sequence uses TRBV19 and TRBJ2-6; too little of a D gene remains to name it. V is reduced by 3 bases and J by 4 bases, leaving a spacing of 10 bases between them. From the germline V gene (reference sequence), CDR1 is LNHDA and CDR2 is SQIVND. The CDR3 covers 15 residues, taking in both the cysteine and the phenylalanine. Here the CDR3 DNA is all that survives: 45 bases in frame from base 1.